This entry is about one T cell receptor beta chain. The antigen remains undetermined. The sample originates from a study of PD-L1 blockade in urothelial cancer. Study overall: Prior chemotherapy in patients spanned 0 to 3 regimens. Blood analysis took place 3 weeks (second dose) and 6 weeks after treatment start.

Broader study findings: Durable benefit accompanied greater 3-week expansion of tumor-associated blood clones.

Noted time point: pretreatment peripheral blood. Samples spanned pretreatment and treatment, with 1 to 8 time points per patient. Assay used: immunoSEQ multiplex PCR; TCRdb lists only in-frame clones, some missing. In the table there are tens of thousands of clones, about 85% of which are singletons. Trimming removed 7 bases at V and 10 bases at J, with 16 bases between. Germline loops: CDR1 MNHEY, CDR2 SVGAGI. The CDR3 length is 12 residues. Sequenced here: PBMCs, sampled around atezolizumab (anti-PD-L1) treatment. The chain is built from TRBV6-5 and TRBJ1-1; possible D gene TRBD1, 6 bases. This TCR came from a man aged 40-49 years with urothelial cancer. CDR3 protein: CASNPRTVAAFF. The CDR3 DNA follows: TGTGCCAGCAATCCTCGGACAGTCGCAGCTTTCTTT.